This TCR beta chain is from a study of T cells after yellow fever vaccination. A process of 5'RACE template switching, which added a universal primer site and UMIs, was used to make TCR cDNA. From the 5' RACE reads, TCRdb called clonotypes with MiXCR, one entry per CDR3 protein. The profile shows 400,000 to 450,000 distinct CDR3 sequences, roughly a sixth of them singletons. Per the germline V gene, CDR1 is KGHSH and CDR2 is LQKENI. There are 16 residues in the CDR3. The V and J ends lost 0 bases and 3 bases respectively, with 12 bases between them. The receptor's source is a man aged 18 to 30 who received the YFV17D yellow fever vaccine. This specimen was PBMCs, taken before the yellow fever booster vaccination. The V gene is TRBV18, the J gene TRBJ1-5, with D possibly matching TRBD1 (5 bases). In DNA, the CDR3 is TGTGCCAGCTCACCACCGGGAGGGGTGGCCAATCAGCCCCAGCATTTT. As protein: CASSPPGGVANQPQHF.